This T cell receptor (beta chain) emerged from a study of T cell responses to AZD1222 COVID-19 vaccine. Findings of the study overall: Spike was spanned by vaccine-associated CD4 TCRs, with dominance at 160-218 and 743-854. Close to half of all spike-specific TCRs reportedly target regions of the variants that are unmutated.

Assay: immunoSEQ multiplex PCR; the TCRdb copy retains only in-frame clones and omits some. The data contain 160,000 or so clones, more than 80% of them singletons. The CDR3 runs to 14 residues. Looked up from germline, CDR1 is MNHEY and CDR2 is SVGAGI. The ends lost 0 bases at V and 8 bases at J; junction bases unmatched: 5. This clone was seen just once. Its cognate antigen is unknown. The chain recombines TRBV6-5 with TRBJ1-2; TRBD1 agrees at 8 bases. Sequenced material: peripheral blood, taken 28 days after the second dose of the MenACWY control vaccine. This receptor was taken from an adult who received the MenACWY meningococcal vaccine as a control. The CDR3 loop is CASSYSDRGEGYTF. CDR3 DNA: TGTGCCAGCAGTTACTCAGACAGGGGAGAAGGCTACACCTTC.